There are many counts of the clone carrying this T cell receptor beta chain. These data are taken from a study of early T cells in non-severe SARS-CoV-2 infection. About the study: The sequenced material was bulk RNA from unsorted whole blood, and its chains were unpaired.

TCRdb re-derived calls from the 5' RACE reads in MiXCR, one entry per CDR3 protein. The table includes under 45,000 distinct CDR3 sequences, about 5.3% detected once. The source is an adult who was a healthcare worker with PCR-confirmed SARS-CoV-2 infection or an uninfected control (not recorded which). The sample here was whole blood, taken at baseline.

CDR3 coding DNA: TGCGCCAGCAGCCCGGTCGTGGGCAACGAGCAGTACTTC. It specifies CASSPVVGNEQYF. The chain is built from TRBV5-1 and TRBJ2-7; D gene uncertain. There are 13 residues in the CDR3. V lost 4 bases and J lost 5, with 13 bases in between. Per the germline V gene, CDR1 is SGHRS and CDR2 is YFSETQ.